These T cell receptor beta chains were read from a single sample in a study of a mutant IDH1 vaccine in newly diagnosed glioma. What these receptors recognize is not known. The repertoire was sequenced with immunoSEQ multiplex PCR; TCRdb's copy has only in-frame clones and lacks some. The sample has over 45,000 clones; 84% are singletons. Sequencing was performed on PBMCs, taken from a glioma patient whose treatment included an IDH1 peptide vaccine. The receptors shown here come from a woman aged 50 to 60 with glioma. CDR3s include the opening cysteine and the closing phenylalanine or tryptophan. D genes are given only for firm matches. Size is omitted from some rows. Given values are once, few, many or a class for expanded clones.

size	D	V	J	DNA	CDR3
few	NA	TRBV9	TRBJ1-2	TGTGCCAGCAGCGTAGGGCAGAGGGCTAACTATGGCTACACCTTC	CASSVGQRANYGYTF
few	TRBD1	TRBV30	TRBJ1-1	TGTGCCTGCCAGGGGGGGCCGAACACTGAAGCTTTCTTT	CACQGGPNTEAFF
NA	TRBD1	TRBV19	TRBJ1-1	TGTGCCAGTAGCAGCCTTGGGCTGGGACAGGGAAACACTGAAGCTTTCTTT	CASSSLGLGQGNTEAFF
NA	NA	TRBV19	TRBJ2-7	TGTGCCAGTTCCCCGGGGATTTACGAGCAGTACTTC	CASSPGIYEQYF
NA	TRBD1	TRBV6-1	TRBJ2-4	TGTGCCAGCAGACGGGACAGGGGGCCCTACATTCAGTACTTC	CASRRDRGPYIQYF
NA	NA	TRBV11-3	TRBJ2-2	TGTGCCAGCAGCTTACTCGGGGGAAGCGGGGAGCTGTTTTTT	CASSLLGGSGELFF
NA	NA	TRBV30	TRBJ2-7	TGTGCCTGGCTGGAGAGAAATGGCTACGAGCAGTACTTC	CAWLERNGYEQYF
NA	NA	TRBV5-1	TRBJ2-7	TGCGCCAGCAGCTTGGGGCAGGTTGCCTACGAGCAGTACTTC	CASSLGQVAYEQYF
NA	NA	TRBV30	TRBJ1-6	TGTGCCTGGAGTCGGGGTCAGAATTCACCCCTCCACTTT	CAWSRGQNSPLHF
NA	NA	TRBV28	TRBJ2-5	TGTGCCAGCAGTCGAAGAGACGGAGAGACCCAGTACTTC	CASSRRDGETQYF
NA	TRBD1	TRBV11-3	TRBJ2-7	TGTGCCAGCAGCTTGGGACAGGGGGCCCACGAGCAGTACTTC	CASSLGQGAHEQYF
NA	TRBD1	TRBV5-4	TRBJ1-2	TGTGCCAGCAGCACGGTGGACAGGTATAACTATGGCTACACCTTC	CASSTVDRYNYGYTF
NA	NA	TRBV9	TRBJ1-5	TGTGCCAGCAGCCCCTCTGGAGACAATTATCAGCCCCAGCATTTT	CASSPSGDNYQPQHF
NA	NA	TRBV2	TRBJ2-7	TGTGCCAGCAGGCAGGGCTACGAGCAGTACTTC	CASRQGYEQYF
NA	NA	TRBV7-9	TRBJ2-1	TGTGCCAGCAGCTTACGAGAGGGACATGAGCAGTTCTTC	CASSLREGHEQFF
NA	TRBD2	TRBV12-5	TRBJ2-1	TGTGCTAGTGGTTTAAGCGGGGGGATTGAGCAGTTCTTC	CASGLSGGIEQFF
NA	TRBD2	TRBV7-9	TRBJ2-1	TGTGCCAGCCTTATCAGCGGGGGGGCTAGAAATGAGCAGTTCTTC	CASLISGGARNEQFF
NA	NA	TRBV27	TRBJ1-2	TGTGCCAGCAGCCGGGACCCGAGCCACTATGGCTACACCTTC	CASSRDPSHYGYTF
NA	NA	TRBV6-1	TRBJ1-2	TGTGCCAGCACCCAGGGGAGGGTGGGATATGGCTACACCTTC	CASTQGRVGYGYTF
NA	TRBD1	TRBV10-2	TRBJ2-7	TGCGCCAGCAGGCCCGGGACAGTCGGCGAGCAGTACTTC	CASRPGTVGEQYF
NA	NA	TRBV30	TRBJ2-7	TGTGCCTGGAGCGGGTCGGTTCCCTACGAGCAGTACTTC	CAWSGSVPYEQYF
NA	NA	TRBV2	TRBJ2-3	TGTGCCAGCAGTGAACAGGGCAACACAGATACGCAGTATTTT	CASSEQGNTDTQYF
NA	NA	TRBV19	TRBJ1-2	TGTGCCAGTAGTATCCTTTCGACAGTAAACTATGGCTACACCTTC	CASSILSTVNYGYTF
NA	TRBD1	TRBV30	TRBJ1-6	TGTGCCTGGAGGCGGACAGGGAGGAGTTCACCCCTCCACTTT	CAWRRTGRSSPLHF